This entry describes one T cell receptor beta chain. Antigen: not known. Peptide-pool stimulation followed by sequencing identified expanded antigen-specific CD4+ clonotypes in the ViraFEST assay. Upon completion of around ten days in culture, CD4+ T cells were isolated. All study participants received two doses of BNT162b2 or mRNA-1273 vaccine. Data came from immunoSEQ multiplex PCR; TCRdb stores just in-frame clones and leaves some out. The data show about 59,000 clones, about 78% seen once. The entry originates in a study of vaccination effects on CD4 cells after COVID-19. Germline CDR1 is SGHRS and CDR2 is YFSETQ. Deletions cut 4 bases from V and 2 bases from J, with 9 bases between. The CDR3 runs 13 residues.

The chain uses TRBV5-1 and TRBJ2-5, with D uncertain. The sequences come from CD4+ T cells from PBMCs cultured with HCoV-OC43 spike peptides, collected after COVID-19 vaccination. Subset given: HCoV-OC43 spike overlapping peptide pool stimulation. This sequence originates from a human donor who received a COVID-19 vaccine. DNA of the CDR3: TGCGCCAGCAGCGCCAACGTTCAAGAGACCCAGTACTTC. Its protein is CASSANVQETQYF.